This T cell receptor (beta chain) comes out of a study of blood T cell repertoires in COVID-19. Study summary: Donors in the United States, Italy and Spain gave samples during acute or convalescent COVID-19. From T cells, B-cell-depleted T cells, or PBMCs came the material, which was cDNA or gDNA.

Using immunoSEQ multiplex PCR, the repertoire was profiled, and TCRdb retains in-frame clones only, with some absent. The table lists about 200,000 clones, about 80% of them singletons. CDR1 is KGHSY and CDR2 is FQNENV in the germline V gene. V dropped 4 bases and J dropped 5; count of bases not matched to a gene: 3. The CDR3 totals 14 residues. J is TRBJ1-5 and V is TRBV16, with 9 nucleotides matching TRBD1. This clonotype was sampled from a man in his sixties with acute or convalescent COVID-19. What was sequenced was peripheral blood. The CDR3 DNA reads TGTGCCAGCAGCCCTGGACAGGGGTATCAGCCCCAGCATTTT. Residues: CASSPGQGYQPQHF.